The entry that follows covers one TCR beta chain sequence. The antigen is not known. TCRdb used MiXCR to reprocess the reads, holding one entry per CDR3 protein. The sample includes 700,000 to 900,000 distinct CDR3 sequences, approximately 32% of them seen just once. The sample originates from a study of T cell repertoires in cytomegalovirus infection. Study background: Both CMV infection and a matching HLA type were indicated by public TCR beta signatures. Whole-study findings and limits: Using cumulative public TCR beta family frequency, the authors identified those who carried CMV together with the relevant HLA. HLA-C-restricted CMV-specific TCR beta clonotypes were dominant in the ex vivo response.

The CDR3 is 15 residues long. In germline, CDR1 is MNHEY, CDR2 SMNVEV (reference sequence). V lost 7 bases and J lost 6; bases outside the gene matches: 12. This sequence joins TRBV27 and TRBJ2-3; 8 bases line up with TRBD2. The TCR originated in a human donor in good health (CMV status not recorded). Some clones in this sample may be carry-over from other donors' samples. Specimen: cultured CD8+ T cells from PBMCs, collected from culture after CMV antigen stimulation. CDR3 region: CASTNLAGGGDTQYF. The CDR3 DNA reads TGTGCCAGCACGAATCTGGCGGGGGGAGGGGATACGCAGTATTTT.